This TCR beta chain was sequenced for a study of chemoradiotherapy in HPV16-positive cancers. Germline loops: CDR1 SGHVS, CDR2 FQNEAQ. The V end was cut by 5 bases, the J end by 4 bases, with 17 bases between. This CDR3 spans 16 amino acids. The study's findings and limits: Only a couple of HPV16-positive patients supplied the functional HPV-specificity definition. Non-HPV-specific T cells did not expand in tumors during treatment, whereas candidate HPV-specific clones and E7-related motifs did.

The data were produced by immunoSEQ multiplex PCR, yet TCRdb's version contains in-frame clones alone and is incomplete. The data contain about 39,000 clones, 65% to 80% of them singletons. For this clone: Its specificity is not known.

The source material was blood, sampled from a patient who underwent chemoradiotherapy. The sequence was obtained from a human donor with HPV-associated anogenital cancer. The V gene is TRBV7-8, the J gene TRBJ2-2; unclear D gene. This CDR3 reads CASSTPFGSFTGELFF. The CDR3 coding sequence is TGTGCCAGCAGCACCCCTTTTGGGTCCTTCACCGGGGAGCTGTTTTTT.